This T cell receptor (beta chain) was obtained from a study of long-term antiretroviral therapy in people with HIV. An immunoSEQ assay, version v3.0, was performed at survey level. Method: immunoSEQ multiplex PCR; TCRdb's copy keeps in-frame clones and lacks some. The repertoire has more than 25,000 clones, roughly 92% of them found once; the top ten carry around 4.2%. This specimen was unsorted PBMCs, taken 3.1 years after starting antiretroviral therapy. The clonotype originates from a man aged 18-30 years with HIV.

CDR3 sequence: CASSLILGTGELFF. CDR3 nucleotide sequence: TGTGCCAGCAGCTTAATTCTGGGGACCGGGGAGCTGTTTTTT. V is TRBV7-2 and J is TRBJ2-2; D remains unclear. This CDR3 spans 14 amino acids. Germline CDR1 SGHTA, CDR2 FQGNSA. The V and J ends lost 2 bases and 5 bases respectively, with 9 bases between them.